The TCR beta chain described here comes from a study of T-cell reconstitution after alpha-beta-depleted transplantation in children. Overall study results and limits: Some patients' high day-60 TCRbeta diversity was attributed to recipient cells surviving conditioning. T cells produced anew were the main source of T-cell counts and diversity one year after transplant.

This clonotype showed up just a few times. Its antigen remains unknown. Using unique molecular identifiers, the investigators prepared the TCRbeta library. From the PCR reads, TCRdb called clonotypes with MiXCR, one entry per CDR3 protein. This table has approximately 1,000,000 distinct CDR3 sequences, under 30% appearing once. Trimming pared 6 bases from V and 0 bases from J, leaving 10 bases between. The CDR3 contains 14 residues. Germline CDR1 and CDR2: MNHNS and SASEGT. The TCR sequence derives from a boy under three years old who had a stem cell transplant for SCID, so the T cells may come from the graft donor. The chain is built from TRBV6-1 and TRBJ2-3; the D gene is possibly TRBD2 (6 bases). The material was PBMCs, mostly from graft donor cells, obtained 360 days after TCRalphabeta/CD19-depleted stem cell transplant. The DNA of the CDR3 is TGTGCCAGCAGGTTCCGGGGGAGCACAGATACGCAGTATTTT. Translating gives CASRFRGSTDTQYF.